A single T cell receptor beta chain is shown here with its context. The antigen remains unidentified. This specimen belongs to a study of cytomegalovirus exposure and HLA in healthy donors. Whole-study results and caveats: Associated with HLA alleles at 0.05 false discovery rate in a later analysis were some 18,000 TCR beta sequences.

This PCR relied on a set of 60 Vbeta primers and 13 Jbeta primers. The method was immunoSEQ multiplex PCR; TCRdb's version includes in-frame clones alone and lacks a portion of them. The data hold 100,000 or so clones, with 70% to 85% observed a single time. Trimming removed 4 bases at V and 2 bases at J, with 19 bases between. Germline CDR1 is LGHNA and CDR2 is YSLEER. The CDR3 has 17 residues. This sequence was found in a woman younger than 30 in good health and CMV-seronegative. The chain uses TRBV4-3 and TRBJ2-3; D is uncertain. Source material: PBMCs. This chain's CDR3 is CASSRNEPYRATDTQYF. CDR3 nucleotide sequence: TGCGCCAGCAGCCGCAACGAGCCCTACCGAGCCACAGATACGCAGTATTTT.